Listed below are T cell receptor beta chains from one sample, sequenced in a study of Graves' ophthalmopathy and Graves' hyperthyroidism. TCRdb reprocessed the multiplex PCR reads with MiXCR, giving one entry per CDR3 protein. Among around 600,000 distinct CDR3 sequences listed, over 40% were seen once. Sequenced: peripheral blood. These receptor sequences come from an adult man with Graves' ophthalmopathy. CDR3s include the opening cysteine and the closing phenylalanine or tryptophan. D genes are given only for firm matches. The listing skips clone size in some rows; elsewhere it reads once, few, many or a size class.

V gene,clone size,D gene,J gene,CDR3 protein,CDR3 DNA
TRBV20-1,few,TRBD2,TRBJ2-7,CSARVAPWTSGRAYEQYF,TGCAGTGCTAGAGTGGCCCCCTGGACTAGCGGGAGGGCCTACGAGCAGTACTTC
TRBV10-3,NA,TRBD1,TRBJ1-6,CAISEGQESPLHF,TGTGCCATCAGTGAGGGACAGGAATCACCCCTCCACTTT
TRBV29-1,NA,TRBD1,TRBJ1-1,CSRRQGMNTEAFF,TGCAGCAGAAGACAGGGCATGAACACTGAAGCTTTCTTT
TRBV28,NA,TRBD1,TRBJ2-7,CASSDTGVEYEQYF,TGTGCCAGCTCAGATACAGGGGTAGAGTACGAGCAGTACTTC
TRBV19,NA,NA,TRBJ2-7,CASSPFSGAYYEQYF,TGTGCCAGCAGCCCATTTTCGGGGGCTTACTACGAGCAGTACTTC
TRBV7-8,NA,NA,TRBJ1-3,CASSRIYRDLPGNTIYF,TGTGCCAGCAGCCGAATATACAGGGATCTGCCTGGAAACACCATATATTTT
TRBV5-1,many,NA,TRBJ2-5,CASSSGSSQETQYF,TGCGCCAGCAGCTCGGGAAGCTCGCAAGAGACCCAGTACTTC
TRBV4-2,NA,TRBD2,TRBJ2-7,CASSQALTSGDYEQYF,TGTGCCAGCAGCCAGGCCCTGACTAGCGGGGACTACGAGCAGTACTTC
TRBV5-8,NA,TRBD1,TRBJ2-7,CARRDSAPYEQYF,TGTGCCAGAAGGGACAGTGCCCCCTACGAGCAGTACTTC
TRBV12-3/TRBV12-4,few,NA,TRBJ1-1,CASSGRVFTEAFF,TGTGCCAGCAGTGGCAGGGTATTCACTGAAGCTTTCTTT
TRBV7-9,many,NA,TRBJ1-2,CASSLGPSDGYTF,TGTGCCAGCAGCTTAGGGCCATCCGATGGCTACACCTTC
TRBV7-3,many,TRBD1,TRBJ1-3,CASSSTGGSGNTIYF,TGTGCCAGCAGCTCCACAGGGGGCTCTGGAAACACCATATATTTT
TRBV25-1,few,TRBD1,TRBJ1-3,CASSQADRASGNTIYF,TGTGCCAGCAGCCAAGCCGACAGGGCGTCTGGAAACACCATATATTTT
TRBV7-2,NA,NA,TRBJ2-7,CASSSTSSGYGEQYF,TGTGCCAGCAGCTCCACCTCGTCAGGGTACGGCGAGCAGTACTTC
TRBV5-1,many,NA,TRBJ2-2,CACSGTTTNTGELFF,TGCGCTTGCTCCGGGACAACTACGAACACCGGGGAGCTGTTTTTT
TRBV27,few,TRBD1,TRBJ1-4,CASILLPGQGYEKLFF,TGTGCCAGCATCCTCCTCCCGGGACAGGGTTATGAAAAACTGTTTTTT
TRBV14,few,NA,TRBJ2-7,CASSPTGRVDEQYF,TGTGCCAGCTCACCGACAGGGAGGGTCGACGAGCAGTACTTC
TRBV5-6,NA,TRBD2,TRBJ2-7,CASSFAAGGEQYF,TGTGCCAGCAGCTTCGCGGCGGGAGGCGAGCAGTACTTC
TRBV10-3,NA,NA,TRBJ1-6,CAISDTGAASPLHF,TGTGCCATCAGTGACACTGGGGCGGCTTCACCCCTCCACTTT
TRBV5-1,few,NA,TRBJ1-6,CASSFSRRYNSPLHF,TGCGCCAGCAGCTTCTCTAGGCGGTATAATTCACCCCTCCACTTT
TRBV9,many,NA,TRBJ1-4,CASSVGHGGEKLFF,TGTGCCAGCAGCGTAGGTCATGGCGGGGAAAAACTGTTTTTT
TRBV10-3,NA,NA,TRBJ2-7,CAVSESSTLSYEQYF,TGTGCCGTCAGTGAGTCCAGCACGCTTTCCTACGAGCAGTACTTC
TRBV7-9,NA,NA,TRBJ1-1,CASHRPVNTEAFF,TGTGCCAGCCATCGGCCCGTGAACACTGAAGCTTTCTTT
TRBV5-6,NA,TRBD1,TRBJ1-2,CASSLSLGGKRDGYTF,TGTGCCAGCAGCTTGTCTTTAGGGGGCAAGAGGGATGGCTACACCTTC
TRBV6-6,many,TRBD1,TRBJ1-5,CASSPPGTGSNQPQHF,TGTGCCAGCAGCCCTCCTGGGACAGGGTCCAATCAGCCCCAGCATTTT
TRBV6-5,NA,NA,TRBJ1-4,CASSKPSDEKLFF,TGTGCCAGCAGTAAGCCCTCGGATGAAAAACTGTTTTTT
TRBV5-1,NA,TRBD2,TRBJ2-7,CASSSGLTSFSYEQYF,TGCGCCAGCAGCTCGGGCCTGACTAGCTTCTCCTACGAGCAGTACTTC
TRBV29-1,many,NA,TRBJ1-1,CSVHRVENTEAFF,TGCAGCGTCCACAGGGTAGAAAACACTGAAGCTTTCTTT
TRBV12-3/TRBV12-4,many,NA,TRBJ1-6,CASSERGNSPLHF,TGTGCCAGCAGCGAAAGGGGGAATTCACCCCTCCACTTT
TRBV9,many,NA,TRBJ1-1,CASNEGGNTEAFF,TGTGCCAGCAACGAGGGAGGGAACACTGAAGCTTTCTTT
TRBV7-8,many,TRBD1,TRBJ1-5,CASSLVSGGGSNQPQHF,TGTGCCAGCAGCTTAGTTTCAGGGGGAGGGAGCAATCAGCCCCAGCATTTT
TRBV7-2,NA,NA,TRBJ2-2,CASSPGVAELFF,TGTGCCAGCAGCCCCGGGGTAGCGGAGCTGTTTTTT
TRBV6-6,few,TRBD2,TRBJ2-7,CASRGYSGGTNYEQYF,TGTGCCAGCCGAGGGTACAGCGGGGGAACGAATTACGAGCAGTACTTC
TRBV20-1,once,TRBD1,TRBJ1-1,CSARGGQGTEAFF,TGCAGTGCTAGAGGGGGACAGGGCACTGAAGCTTTCTTT
TRBV11-2,few,NA,TRBJ2-7,CASSAGPEQYF,TGTGCCAGCAGCGCAGGGCCCGAGCAGTACTTC
TRBV7-3,many,NA,TRBJ1-1,CASSSQGGHTEAFF,TGTGCCAGCAGCTCGCAGGGAGGCCACACTGAAGCTTTCTTT
TRBV29-1,few,NA,TRBJ2-6,CSVDTSGANVLTF,TGCAGCGTCGACACGTCTGGGGCCAACGTCCTGACTTTC
TRBV5-1,many,NA,TRBJ1-2,CASSLGQGIHGYTF,TGCGCCAGCAGCTTGGGGCAGGGGATACATGGCTACACCTTC
TRBV19,many,NA,TRBJ1-4,CASSGRYNEKLFF,TGTGCCAGTAGTGGGAGATATAATGAAAAACTGTTTTTT
TRBV29-1,NA,TRBD2,TRBJ2-7,CSATKAGRGSGEQYF,TGCAGCGCAACCAAGGCTGGGCGCGGGAGCGGGGAGCAGTACTTC
TRBV9,NA,NA,TRBJ2-7,CASSVATGRAYEQYF,TGTGCCAGCAGCGTAGCTACGGGCAGAGCCTACGAGCAGTACTTC
TRBV7-8,many,NA,TRBJ2-6,CASSLNSAGANVLTF,TGTGCCAGCAGCTTAAATAGCGCTGGGGCCAACGTCCTGACTTTC
TRBV7-9,NA,NA,TRBJ1-1,CASSLSLGANTEAFF,TGTGCCAGCAGCTTGAGCCTGGGGGCGAACACTGAAGCTTTCTTT
TRBV7-8,once,NA,TRBJ1-5,CASSPVLVERQPQHF,TGTGCCAGCAGCCCAGTACTCGTGGAGCGGCAGCCCCAGCATTTT
TRBV6-6,many,NA,TRBJ1-5,CASSYEDQPQHF,TGTGCCAGCAGTTACGAGGACCAGCCCCAGCATTTT
TRBV9,NA,NA,TRBJ1-1,CASRSQGNAAFF,TGTGCCAGCAGGTCTCAGGGGAACGCAGCTTTCTTT
TRBV19,NA,NA,TRBJ2-7,CASSTKQYF,TGTGCCAGTAGTACGAAACAGTACTTC